Below are 31 T cell receptor beta chains sequenced from a single sample in a study of blood T cell repertoires in COVID-19. Produced via immunoSEQ multiplex PCR; TCRdb's table is partial and in-frame only. The sample shows under 350,000 clones, 80% to 90% of them seen only once. What was sequenced was peripheral blood. The source of these receptors is a woman aged 70-85 years with acute or convalescent COVID-19.

The chain carries TRBV13 and TRBJ2-1, with D uncertain. The CDR3 length is 13 residues. From germline, CDR1 is PRHDT and CDR2 FYEKMQ (reference sequence). V was pared by 4 bases and J by 6 bases, with 10 bases between. Here the CDR3 DNA reads TGTGCCAGCAGCTCCACAGTGCCCAATGAGCAGTTCTTC. Protein sequence: CASSSTVPNEQFF.

A few counts support this clone. The chain is built from TRBV13 and TRBJ1-1; tentatively, D is TRBD1 (6 bases). The CDR3 extends over 13 amino acids. V was cut by 0 bases and J by 6 bases, with 8 bases left in between. The germline V gene has CDR1 PRHDT and CDR2 FYEKMQ (reference sequence). As DNA, the CDR3 is TGTGCCAGCAGCTTAGGCCGGACAGCTGAAGCTTTCTTT. It encodes CASSLGRTAEAFF.

V usage is TRBV7-6 and J usage is TRBJ1-1; weak D call: TRBD1 (5 bases). CDR1 and CDR2 from the germline V gene are SGHVS and FNYEAQ. CDR3 size: 15 residues. Trimming cost V 5 bases and J 4 bases, with 17 bases left between them. The chain's CDR3 is CASSPFLRQITEAFF. CDR3 DNA: TGTGCCAGCAGCCCGTTTCTCAGACAGATCACTGAAGCTTTCTTT. Full variable domain (missing parts from reference TRBV7-6 and TRBJ1-1): GAGVSQSPRYKVTKRGQDVALRCDPISGHVSLYWYRQALGQGPEFLTYFNYEAQQDKSGLPNDRFSAERPEGSISTLTIQRTEQRDSAMYRCASSPFLRQITEAFFGQGTRLTVV.

There are many counts of this clone. This chain joins TRBV27 and TRBJ1-4; no clear D. The CDR3 is 16 amino acids. Between the trimmed V and J ends, which lost 6 bases and 9 bases, there was a span of 23 bases. CDR1 is MNHEY and CDR2 is SMNVEV in the germline V gene (reference sequence). In DNA form, the CDR3 reads TGTGCCAGCAGCTCGATGATCAGGTTCGGAGGGAAAAAACTGTTTTTT. This encodes CASSSMIRFGGKKLFF.

The chain employs TRBV12-3 or TRBV12-4 and TRBJ1-3; no clear D. The better agreement between TRBJ2-2 and the DNA end casts doubt on the J call. The CDR3 spans 13 residues. The CDR3 region is CASSRFPTGELFF. For the CDR3, the DNA is TGTGCCAGCAGTCGGTTCCCGACCGGGGAGCTGTTTTTT.

The rearrangement links TRBV3-1 (or the pseudogene TRBV3-2) to TRBJ1-6; 10 nucleotides match TRBD1. The CDR3 runs to 14 residues. The V gene's germline CDR1 is LGHDT and CDR2 YNNKEL (reference sequence). Trimming at V came to 5 bases and at J to 10 bases, leaving 5 bases not matched to a gene. The CDR3 region has the DNA TGTGCCAGCAGCTATCCGGGACAGGGGTCACCCCTCCACTTT. Its translation: CASSYPGQGSPLHF.

The rearrangement links TRBV7-9 to TRBJ1-1, with 8 bases lining up with TRBD1. With 5 bases clipped from V and 10 bases from J, the junction kept 9 bases outside the gene matches. Germline CDR1 reads SEHNR; CDR2 reads FQNEAQ (reference sequence). The CDR3 is made up of 13 amino acids. This CDR3 reads CASSSQGAPGAFF. In DNA form, the CDR3 reads TGTGCCAGCAGCAGTCAGGGGGCGCCGGGAGCTTTCTTT.

In this sample, this clone turned up a few times. The rearrangement uses TRBV11-1 and TRBJ2-5; D possibly corresponds to TRBD1 (5 bases). V was shortened by 5 bases and J by 1 base, with 8 bases between the two germline ends. The CDR3 covers 13 residues. Germline V lookup: CDR1 SGHAT, CDR2 FQDESV (reference sequence). The CDR3 loop reads CASSLRVQETQYF. In DNA, the CDR3 is TGTGCCAGCAGCCTCAGGGTCCAAGAGACCCAGTACTTC.

The chain has TRBV28 and TRBJ2-7, with 8 bases identical to TRBD1. The CDR3 is 14 residues long. With V trimmed by 2 bases and J by 3 bases, 3 bases remained unmatched. Germline V gene sequence: CDR1 MDHEN, CDR2 SYDVKM. The CDR3 here is CASSLDRGDYEQYF. The DNA for the CDR3 is TGTGCCAGCAGTTTAGACAGGGGCGACTACGAGCAGTACTTC.

The V gene is TRBV2, the J gene TRBJ2-2; unclear D gene. Trimming cost V 1 base and J 8 bases, with 14 bases left between them. The CDR3 length is 15 residues. Germline-derived CDR1 and CDR2 are SNHLY and FYNNEI. The CDR3 loop reads CASSEGPLSLGELFF. CDR3 nucleotide sequence: TGTGCCAGCAGTGAAGGTCCTTTGAGCTTAGGGGAGCTGTTTTTT.

The chain combines TRBV2 with TRBJ1-5; D perhaps matches TRBD1 (6 bases). CDR3 length: 16 residues. Trimming removed 0 bases at V and 3 bases at J, with 12 bases between. Per germline, CDR1 SNHLY and CDR2 FYNNEI. This chain's CDR3 is CASSEAGGAFNQPQHF. CDR3 DNA: TGTGCCAGCAGTGAAGCTGGGGGCGCGTTCAATCAGCCCCAGCATTTT.

The chain couples TRBV7-6 to TRBJ2-5, with 9 positions matching TRBD1. The CDR3 contains 15 residues. J lost 5 bases, V lost 5 bases, and 9 bases had no gene match. Germline values: CDR1 SGHVS, CDR2 FNYEAQ. The CDR3 sequence: CASSPGTGRGETQYF. In DNA, the CDR3 is TGTGCCAGCAGCCCTGGGACAGGGAGAGGGGAGACCCAGTACTTC.

The rearrangement links TRBV3-1 (or the pseudogene TRBV3-2) to TRBJ1-2, with a tentative D call TRBD1 (5 bases). V was cut by 6 bases and J by 4 bases, with 12 bases left in between. This CDR3 comprises 13 residues. CDR1 is LGHDT and CDR2 is YNNKEL in the germline V gene (reference sequence). The CDR3 DNA reads as TGTGCCAGCAGAGGAGACAGCCCCTATGGCTACACCTTC. It is translated as CASRGDSPYGYTF.

This clone was recorded a few times. The chain carries TRBV5-4 and TRBJ2-3, with D possibly matching TRBD1 (6 bases). V was pared by 5 bases and J by 2 bases, with 12 bases between. Germline assignment: CDR1 SGHNT and CDR2 YYREEE (reference sequence). The length of the CDR3 is 14 residues. The CDR3 loop is CASSPDRLTDTQYF. The CDR3 nucleotides are TGTGCCAGCAGTCCCGACAGGCTCACAGATACGCAGTATTTT.

The J gene is TRBJ2-2, the V gene TRBV6-6, with 12 bases aligning to TRBD2. With 5 bases clipped from V and 0 bases from J, the junction kept 10 bases outside the gene matches. Germline V gene lookup returns CDR1 MNHNY and CDR2 SVGAGI (reference sequence). The CDR3 runs to 19 residues. The CDR3 is CASSRSGLAGPANTGELFF. The DNA for the CDR3 is TGTGCCAGCAGTAGATCGGGACTAGCGGGCCCCGCGAACACCGGGGAGCTGTTTTTT.

This chain links TRBV12-3 or TRBV12-4 with TRBJ2-5, with a tentative D call TRBD2 (5 bases). V lost 3 bases and J lost 3, with 5 bases in between. The CDR3 consists of 12 residues. In DNA, the CDR3 is TGTGCCAGCAGTTTCGGGGAAGAGACCCAGTACTTC. Translation: CASSFGEETQYF.

The V and J genes are TRBV10-2 and TRBJ1-1; D remains unclear. This CDR3 spans 13 amino acids. Germline V gene lookup returns CDR1 WSHSY and CDR2 SAAADI. The ends were cut back, 4 bases at V and 0 bases at J, with 6 bases in the middle. The CDR3 DNA is TGCGCCAGCAGTGGACTGTTGAACACTGAAGCTTTCTTT. This encodes CASSGLLNTEAFF.

The chain couples TRBV18 to TRBJ2-7; perhaps TRBD2 as D (6 bases). Per the germline V gene, CDR1 is KGHSH and CDR2 is LQKENI. V gave up 3 bases and J gave up 3 bases, with 15 bases separating them. The CDR3 runs to 15 residues. As DNA, the CDR3 is TGTGCCAGCTCACCCGGGAGTCCCCAAATCTACGAGCAGTACTTC. Translating gives CASSPGSPQIYEQYF.

The rearrangement joins TRBV5-8 to TRBJ1-3, with a tentative D call TRBD1 (5 bases). The V end was cut by 4 bases, the J end by 0 bases, with 17 bases between. The CDR3 spans 17 residues. Germline CDR1 is SGHTS and CDR2 is YDEGEE. The CDR3 protein is CASSPTLWGLSGNTIYF. The CDR3 coding sequence is TGTGCCAGCAGCCCAACTCTCTGGGGACTCTCTGGAAACACCATATATTTT.

This chain joins TRBV21-1 and TRBJ1-1; TRBD1, the D gene given by the table, was not confirmed from the DNA. TRBV21-1 has pseudogene status. The CDR3 has 13 residues. The CDR3 DNA sequence: TGTGCCAGCAGACGGACAGTGAACACTGAAGCTTTCTTT. It encodes CASRRTVNTEAFF.

The chain combines TRBV4-1 with TRBJ1-4; D gene ambiguous. The CDR3 length is 15 residues. Trimming removed 2 bases from V and 0 bases from J, with 7 bases in between. Germline CDR1 reads MGHRA; CDR2 reads YSYEKL. The CDR3 sequence is CASSQKRTTNEKLFF. For the CDR3, the DNA is TGCGCCAGCAGCCAAAAGAGAACAACTAATGAAAAACTGTTTTTT.

V is TRBV28 and J is TRBJ1-4; D may be TRBD1 (5 bases). The ends were cut back, 4 bases at V and 1 base at J, with 10 bases in the middle. Germline V gene lookup returns CDR1 MDHEN and CDR2 SYDVKM. This CDR3 contains 15 residues. The CDR3 sequence: CASSSPGETNEKLFF. CDR3 bases: TGTGCCAGCAGTTCTCCGGGGGAAACTAATGAAAAACTGTTTTTT.

The chain has TRBV5-4 and TRBJ1-2, with 8 bases fitting TRBD1. V lost 2 bases and J lost 8; bases outside the gene matches: 5. The CDR3 has 13 amino acids. CDR1 is SGHNT and CDR2 is YYREEE in the germline V gene (reference sequence). CDR3 in amino acids: CASSFPDRAGYTF. DNA for the CDR3: TGTGCCAGCAGCTTCCCGGACAGGGCGGGCTACACCTTC. Filled out from reference TRBV5-4 and TRBJ1-2, the complete variable domain reads ETGVTQSPTHLIKTRGQQVTLRCSSQSGHNTVSWYQQALGQGPQFIFQYYREEENGRGNFPPRFSGLQFPNYSSELNVNALELDDSALYLCASSFPDRAGYTFGSGTRLTVV.

This clone occurred once. The chain has TRBV6-5 and TRBJ1-1; TRBD1 agrees at 7 bases. CDR1 and CDR2 (germline): MNHEY, SVGAGI. The CDR3 covers 15 residues. The J segment lost 4 bases and the V segment lost 6 bases, leaving 11 bases of the junction unmatched. CDR3 DNA: TGTGCCAGCAGACCCGGACAGGCGGGGGGCACTGAAGCTTTCTTT. Protein product: CASRPGQAGGTEAFF.

This chain links TRBV3-1 (or the pseudogene TRBV3-2) with TRBJ2-7, with 8 bases lining up with TRBD1. V was clipped by 2 bases and J by 2 bases; unmatched bases: 8. Germline lookup yields CDR1 LGHDT and CDR2 YNNKEL (reference sequence). There are 16 residues in the CDR3. This CDR3 reads CASSQYGQGNPYEQYF. The DNA for the CDR3 is TGTGCCAGCAGCCAATATGGACAGGGAAACCCCTACGAGCAGTACTTC.

The chain is built from TRBV5-8 and TRBJ1-1; D remains ambiguous. Trimming removed 3 bases at V and 4 bases at J, with 16 bases between. This CDR3 has 15 amino acids. Germline loops: CDR1 SGHTS, CDR2 YDEGEE. The DNA for the CDR3 is TGTGCCAGCAGCTCCAGTTTGGGGAGGGCCACTGAAGCTTTCTTT. As protein: CASSSSLGRATEAFF.

This chain uses TRBV7-2 with TRBJ2-1, with 12 bases lining up with TRBD2. The J segment lost 5 bases and the V segment lost 5 bases, leaving 7 bases of the junction unmatched. CDR3 length equals 16 residues. The germline CDR1 and CDR2 sequences are SGHTA and FQGNSA. Here the CDR3 DNA reads TGTGCCAGCAGCCCATCACTAGCGGGGGGTGACAATGAGCAGTTCTTC. Protein: CASSPSLAGGDNEQFF.

The chain joins TRBV29-1 to TRBJ1-2, with a weak D call TRBD1 (5 bases). Trimming removed 2 bases from V and 2 bases from J, with 9 bases in between. CDR1 SQVTM and CDR2 ANQGSEA come from the germline V gene. CDR3 length: 13 amino acids. The CDR3 nucleotides are TGCAGCGTTGAAACAGGTCTGAACTATGGCTACACCTTC. Translation gives CSVETGLNYGYTF.

V and J are TRBV12-3 or TRBV12-4 and TRBJ1-6; D is unresolved. Deletions cut 0 bases from V and 7 bases from J, with 4 bases between. This CDR3 has 13 residues. CDR3 loop: CASSLAQNSPLHF. CDR3 nucleotides: TGTGCCAGCAGTTTAGCGCAGAATTCACCCCTCCACTTT.

The chain joins TRBV2 to TRBJ2-2, with 10 bases lining up with TRBD2. The germline gives CDR1 SNHLY, CDR2 FYNNEI. This CDR3 contains 20 residues. With V trimmed by 8 bases and J by 0 bases, 18 bases remained unmatched. CDR3 nucleotides: TGTGCCAGCCAATCTCCCAGCGGGGGGGGCGCTCTCGCGAACACCGGGGAGCTGTTTTTT. This codes for CASQSPSGGGALANTGELFF.

The chain links TRBV2 to TRBJ2-5, with TRBD2 identical over 12 bases. From germline, CDR1 is SNHLY and CDR2 FYNNEI. This CDR3 has 16 residues. The J segment lost 2 bases and the V segment lost 4 bases, leaving 5 bases of the junction unmatched. DNA of the CDR3: TGTGCCAGCAGTGCGCCAGGACTAGCGGGGCAAGAGACCCAGTACTTC. Protein product: CASSAPGLAGQETQYF.